The text below deals with one T cell receptor beta chain. Its antigen is unidentified. Pooled in the analysis were second doses at about 4 or about 12 weeks. These data come from a study of T cell responses to AZD1222 COVID-19 vaccine. Points from the study as a whole: Vaccination with two AZD1222 doses was followed by a rise in Spike-specific TCR breadth and depth. Donors skewed white British and female; clonal diversity was possibly underestimated.

Per the germline V gene, CDR1 is SGHDT and CDR2 is YYEEEE. The CDR3 is 13 residues long. Deletions cut 0 bases from V and 9 bases from J, with 10 bases between. Data came from immunoSEQ multiplex PCR; TCRdb stores just in-frame clones and leaves some out. The sample consists of about 100,000 clones, 80% to 95% of them appearing once. The material was peripheral blood, obtained 28 days after the second AZD1222 dose. The sequence derives from an adult who received the AZD1222 COVID-19 vaccine. The chain carries TRBV5-6 and TRBJ1-5; no reliable D call. The CDR3 DNA sequence: TGTGCCAGCAGCTTGGGACCGTTTGGGCCCCAGCATTTT. Translation gives CASSLGPFGPQHF.